This T cell receptor (beta chain) was recorded in a study of cytomegalovirus exposure and HLA in healthy donors. Germline CDR1 reads SGHAT; CDR2 reads FQNNGV. This CDR3 is 14 amino acids long. With 60 Vbeta and 13 Jbeta primers, the PCR was carried out. Here immunoSEQ multiplex PCR was the method, and the copy in TCRdb shows in-frame clones only, minus some. The sample has some 90,000 clones, approximately 75% seen once. Notes on this clone: At one end, the junction sequence differs from germline, possibly due to a read error.

The chain uses TRBV11-2 and TRBJ2-7, with TRBD1 as a possible D gene (6 bases). Sequenced input: PBMCs. The TCR comes from a woman in her 70s in good health and CMV-seropositive. CDR3 in DNA: TGTGCCGGCAGCACCAGACAGGTAGGGAACGAGCAGTACTTC. This sequence encodes CAGSTRQVGNEQYF. Complete variable domain (other parts from reference TRBV11-2 and TRBJ2-7): EAGVAQSPRYKIIEKRQSVAFWCNPISGHATLYWYQQILGQGPKLLIQFQNNGVVDDSQLPKDRFSAERLKGVDSTLKIQPAKLEDSAVYLCAGSTRQVGNEQYFGPGTRLTVT.